These T cell receptor beta chains were read from a single sample in a study of regulatory T cells in long-lasting Graves disease. Each CDR3 protein gets one entry after TCRdb re-called the multiplex PCR reads with MiXCR. The top ten clones hold around a sixth of a sample with 350,000 to 500,000 distinct CDR3 sequences, around 15% of them seen once. This sample was also put to use in a study of T cells in Graves' hyperthyroidism and ophthalmopathy.

The material was peripheral blood mononuclear cells (PBMCs), obtained at new diagnosis, from a patient treated with antithyroid drugs. Every receptor here comes from a woman in her forties or fifties with Graves disease. The CDR3 runs from the conserved cysteine through the conserved F or W. Each record gives: CDR3 length, V gene, J gene, CDR3 protein.

15	TRBV28	TRBJ2-7	CASSTLSGRLYEQYF
13	TRBV2	TRBJ2-2	CASSEVSGGELFF
15	TRBV28	TRBJ2-5	CASRAREGLRETQYF
18	TRBV28	TRBJ1-5	CASRVSRWGPQLNQPQHF
16	TRBV20-1	TRBJ2-2	CSARVPWGQRTGELFF
16	TRBV3-1	TRBJ2-3	CASSLTYGTSTDTQYF
14	TRBV7-9	TRBJ2-7	CASSLQGDRYEQYF
15	TRBV5-6	TRBJ2-1	CASSRWTRVYNEQFF
18	TRBV7-3	TRBJ2-2	CASSLVNLGTANTGELFF
14	TRBV28	TRBJ2-7	CASDERDGSYEQYF
14	TRBV13	TRBJ2-3	CASSQRLELDTQYF
15	TRBV28	TRBJ2-1	CASSLSVFEYNEQFF
12	TRBV19	TRBJ1-2	CASTNDGYGYTF
14	TRBV2	TRBJ1-4	CASSESLTGEKLFF
11	TRBV28	TRBJ2-7	CASNGVLEQYF
13	TRBV2	TRBJ1-6	CASTEGPWSPLHF
13	TRBV20-1	TRBJ2-7	CSASDRARYEQYF
14	TRBV29-1	TRBJ2-3	CSVAPGTDTDTQYF